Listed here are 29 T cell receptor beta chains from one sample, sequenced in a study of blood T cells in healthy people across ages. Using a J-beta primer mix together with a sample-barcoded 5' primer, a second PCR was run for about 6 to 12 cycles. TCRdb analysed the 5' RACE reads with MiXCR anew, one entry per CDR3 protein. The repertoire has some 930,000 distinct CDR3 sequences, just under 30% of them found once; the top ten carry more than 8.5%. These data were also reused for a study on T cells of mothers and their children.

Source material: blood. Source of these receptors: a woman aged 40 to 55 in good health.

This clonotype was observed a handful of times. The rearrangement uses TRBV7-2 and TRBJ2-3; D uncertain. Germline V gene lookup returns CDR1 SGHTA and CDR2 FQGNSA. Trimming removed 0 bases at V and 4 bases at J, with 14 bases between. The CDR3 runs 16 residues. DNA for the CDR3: TGTGCCAGCAGCTTAGCGCTGACACTGATCTCAGATACGCAGTATTTT. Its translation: CASSLALTLISDTQYF.

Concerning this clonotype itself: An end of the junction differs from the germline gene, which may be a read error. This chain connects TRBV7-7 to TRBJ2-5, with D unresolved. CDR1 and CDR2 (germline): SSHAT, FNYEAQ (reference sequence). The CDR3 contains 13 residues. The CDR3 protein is CASSSGPEETQYF. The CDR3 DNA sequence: TGTGCTAGCAGCTCCGGACCAGAGGAGACCCAGTACTTC.

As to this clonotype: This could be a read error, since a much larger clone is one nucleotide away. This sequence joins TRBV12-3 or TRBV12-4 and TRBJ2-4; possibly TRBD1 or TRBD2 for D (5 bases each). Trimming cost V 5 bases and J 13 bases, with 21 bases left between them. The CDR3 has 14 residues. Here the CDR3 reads CASSLGREYNEQYF. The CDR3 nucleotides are TGTGCCAGCAGTCTGGGACGGGAATACAATGAGCAGTACTTC.

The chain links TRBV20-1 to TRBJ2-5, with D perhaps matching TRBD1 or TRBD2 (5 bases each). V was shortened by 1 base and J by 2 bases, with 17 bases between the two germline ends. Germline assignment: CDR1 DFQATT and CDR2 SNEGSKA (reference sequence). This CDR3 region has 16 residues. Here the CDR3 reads CSARGGSRGGQETQYF. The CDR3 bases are TGCAGTGCTAGAGGGGGGTCCCGGGGTGGGCAAGAGACCCAGTACTTC.

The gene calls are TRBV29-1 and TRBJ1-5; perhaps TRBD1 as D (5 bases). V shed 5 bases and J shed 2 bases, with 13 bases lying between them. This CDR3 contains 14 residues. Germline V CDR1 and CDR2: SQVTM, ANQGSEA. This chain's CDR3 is CSVRDQGGNQPQHF. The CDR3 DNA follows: TGCAGCGTTCGAGATCAAGGGGGCAATCAGCCCCAGCATTTT.

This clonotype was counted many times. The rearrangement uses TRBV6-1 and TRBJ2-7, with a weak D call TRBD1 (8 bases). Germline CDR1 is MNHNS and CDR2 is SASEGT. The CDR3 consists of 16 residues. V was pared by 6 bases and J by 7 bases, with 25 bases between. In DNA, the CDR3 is TGTGCCAGCAGCCCATTACAGGGGGAGGGAAAGCCGGAGCAGTACTTC. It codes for CASSPLQGEGKPEQYF.

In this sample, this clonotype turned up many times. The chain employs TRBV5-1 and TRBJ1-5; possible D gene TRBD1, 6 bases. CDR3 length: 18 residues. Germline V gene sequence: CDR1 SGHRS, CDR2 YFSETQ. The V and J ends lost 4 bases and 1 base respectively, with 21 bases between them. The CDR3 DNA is TGCGCCAGCAGCGAAAGGACAGCTCCCAGGTACAGCAATCAGCCCCAGCATTTT. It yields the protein CASSERTAPRYSNQPQHF.

This CDR3 reads CATSDNRGRNGYTF. In DNA, the CDR3 is TGTGCCACCAGTGATAACAGGGGGCGGAATGGCTACACCTTC. The J gene is TRBJ1-2, the V gene TRBV24-1, with 9 bases lining up with TRBD1. Losses at the gene ends were 3 bases for V and 6 bases for J; bases not matched to a gene: 4. CDR1 is KGHDR, CDR2 SFDVKD, per germline. The CDR3 contains 14 residues.

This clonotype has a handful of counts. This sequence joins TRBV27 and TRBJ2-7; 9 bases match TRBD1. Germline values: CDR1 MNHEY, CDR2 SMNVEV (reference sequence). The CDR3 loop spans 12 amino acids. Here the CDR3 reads CVSGTGTYEQYF. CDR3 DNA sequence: TGTGTTTCCGGGACAGGGACCTACGAGCAGTACTTC.

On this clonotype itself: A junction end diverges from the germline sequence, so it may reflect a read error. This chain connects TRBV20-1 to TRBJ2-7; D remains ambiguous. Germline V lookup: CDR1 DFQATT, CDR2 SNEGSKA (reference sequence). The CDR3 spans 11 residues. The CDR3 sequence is CSAPHSYEQCF. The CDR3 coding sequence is TGCAGTGCTCCACACTCCTACGAGCAGTGCTTC.

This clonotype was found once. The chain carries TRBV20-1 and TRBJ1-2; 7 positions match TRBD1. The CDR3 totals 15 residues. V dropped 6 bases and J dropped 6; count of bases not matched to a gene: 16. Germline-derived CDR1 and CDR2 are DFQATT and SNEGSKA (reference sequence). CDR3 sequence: CSAKRQGPYIDGYTF. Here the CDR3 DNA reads TGCAGTGCCAAAAGACAGGGTCCCTATATCGATGGCTACACCTTC.

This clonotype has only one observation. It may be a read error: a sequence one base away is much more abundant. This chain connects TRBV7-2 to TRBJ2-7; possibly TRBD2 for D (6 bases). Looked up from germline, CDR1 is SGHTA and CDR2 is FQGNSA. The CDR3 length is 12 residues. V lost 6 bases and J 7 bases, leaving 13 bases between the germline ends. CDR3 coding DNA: TGTGCCAGCAGGCGGGGTTGGAATGAGCAGTACTTC. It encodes CASRRGWNEQYF.

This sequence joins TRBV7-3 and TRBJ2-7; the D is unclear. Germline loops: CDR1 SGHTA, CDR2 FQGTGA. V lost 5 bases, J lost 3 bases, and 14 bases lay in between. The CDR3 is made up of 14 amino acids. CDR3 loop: CASSPEIYSYEQYF. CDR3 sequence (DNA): TGTGCCAGCAGCCCCGAGATCTACAGCTACGAGCAGTACTTC.

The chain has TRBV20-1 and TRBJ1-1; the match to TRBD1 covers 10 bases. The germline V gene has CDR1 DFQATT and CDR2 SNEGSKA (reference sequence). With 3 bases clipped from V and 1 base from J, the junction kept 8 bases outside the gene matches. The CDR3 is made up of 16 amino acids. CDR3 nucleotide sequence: TGCAGTGCTAGTTACGGGACAGGGGTAGCGAACACTGAAGCTTTCTTT. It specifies CSASYGTGVANTEAFF.

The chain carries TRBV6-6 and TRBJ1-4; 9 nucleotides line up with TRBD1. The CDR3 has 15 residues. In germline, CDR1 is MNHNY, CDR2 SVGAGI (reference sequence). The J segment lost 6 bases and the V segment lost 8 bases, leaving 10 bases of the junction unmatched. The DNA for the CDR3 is TGTGCCAGCTTCCCCCCTTGGGACAGGGATGAAAAACTGTTTTTT. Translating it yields CASFPPWDRDEKLFF.

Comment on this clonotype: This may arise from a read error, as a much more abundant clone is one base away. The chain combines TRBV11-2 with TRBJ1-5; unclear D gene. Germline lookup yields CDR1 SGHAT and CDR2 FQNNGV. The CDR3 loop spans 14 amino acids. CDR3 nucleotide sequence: TGTGCCGGCAGCTTAGTTGGCAGCAATCAGCCCCAGCATTTT. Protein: CAGSLVGSNQPQHF.

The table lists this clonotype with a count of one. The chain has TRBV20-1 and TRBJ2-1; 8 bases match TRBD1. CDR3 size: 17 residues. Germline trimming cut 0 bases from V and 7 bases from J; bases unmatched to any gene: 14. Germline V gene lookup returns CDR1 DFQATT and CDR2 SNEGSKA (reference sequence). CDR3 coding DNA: TGCAGTGCTAGAGAGAGCCTGTGGGCAGGGGGCAAGAATGAGCAGTTCTTC. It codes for CSARESLWAGGKNEQFF.

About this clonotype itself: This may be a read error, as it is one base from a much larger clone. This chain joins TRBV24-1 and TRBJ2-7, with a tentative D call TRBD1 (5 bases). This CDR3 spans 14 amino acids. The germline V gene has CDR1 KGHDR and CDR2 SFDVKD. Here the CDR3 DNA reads TGTGCCACCAATGATTCCAGGGCTCCCTACGAGCAGTACTTC. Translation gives CATNDSRAPYEQYF.

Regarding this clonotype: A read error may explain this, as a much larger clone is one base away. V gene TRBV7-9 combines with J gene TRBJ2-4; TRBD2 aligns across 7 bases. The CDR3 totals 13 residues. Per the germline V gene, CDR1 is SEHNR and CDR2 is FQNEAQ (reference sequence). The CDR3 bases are TGTTCCAGCAGCTTAGAACTTAGCGGGTACCAGTACTTC. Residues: CSSSLELSGYQYF.

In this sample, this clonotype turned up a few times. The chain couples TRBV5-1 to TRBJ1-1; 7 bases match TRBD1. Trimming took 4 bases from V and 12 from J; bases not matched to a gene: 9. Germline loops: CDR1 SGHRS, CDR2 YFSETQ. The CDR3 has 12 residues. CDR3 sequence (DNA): TGCGCCAGCAGCCTCCGGGACAGCGAACCTTTCTTT. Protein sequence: CASSLRDSEPFF.

This CDR3 reads CASSLVASGGPGKTQYF. The CDR3 nucleotides read TGCGCCAGCAGCTTGGTAGCTAGCGGGGGCCCCGGGAAGACCCAGTACTTC. The J gene is TRBJ2-7, the V gene TRBV5-1; 10 nucleotides line up with TRBD2. The closer fit of TRBJ2-5 to the DNA end suggests the J call may be wrong. Per germline, CDR1 SGHRS and CDR2 YFSETQ. There are 17 residues in the CDR3.

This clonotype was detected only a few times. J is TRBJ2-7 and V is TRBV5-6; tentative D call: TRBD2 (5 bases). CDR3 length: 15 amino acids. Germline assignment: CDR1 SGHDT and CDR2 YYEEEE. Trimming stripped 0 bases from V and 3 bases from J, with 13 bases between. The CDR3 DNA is TGTGCCAGCAGCTTGGGTGGAGGAGACTTCTACGAGCAGTACTTC. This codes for CASSLGGGDFYEQYF. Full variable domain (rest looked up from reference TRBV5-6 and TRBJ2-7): DAGVTQSPTHLIKTRGQQVTLRCSPKSGHDTVSWYQQALGQGPQFIFQYYEEEERQRGNFPDRFSGHQFPNYSSELNVNALLLGDSALYLCASSLGGGDFYEQYFGPGTRLTVT.

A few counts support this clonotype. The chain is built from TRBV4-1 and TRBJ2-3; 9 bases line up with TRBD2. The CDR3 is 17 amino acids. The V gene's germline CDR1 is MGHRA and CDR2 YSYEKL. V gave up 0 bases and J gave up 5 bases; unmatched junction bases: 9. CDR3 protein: CASSQDGASGVVDTQYF. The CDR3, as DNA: TGCGCCAGCAGCCAAGATGGGGCTAGCGGGGTTGTAGATACGCAGTATTTT.

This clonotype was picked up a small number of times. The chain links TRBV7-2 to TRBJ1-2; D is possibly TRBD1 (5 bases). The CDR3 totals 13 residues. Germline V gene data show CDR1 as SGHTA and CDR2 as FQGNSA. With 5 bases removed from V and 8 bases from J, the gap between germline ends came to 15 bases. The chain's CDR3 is CASSQRRGGGYTF. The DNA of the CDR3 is TGTGCCAGCAGCCAGAGGAGGGGAGGGGGCTACACCTTC.

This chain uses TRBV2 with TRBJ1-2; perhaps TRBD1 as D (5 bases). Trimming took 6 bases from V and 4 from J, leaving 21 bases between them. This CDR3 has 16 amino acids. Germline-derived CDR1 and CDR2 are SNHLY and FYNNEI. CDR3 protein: CASRRSGPTSSYGYTF. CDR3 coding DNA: TGTGCCAGCAGACGATCGGGACCAACGTCTTCCTATGGCTACACCTTC.

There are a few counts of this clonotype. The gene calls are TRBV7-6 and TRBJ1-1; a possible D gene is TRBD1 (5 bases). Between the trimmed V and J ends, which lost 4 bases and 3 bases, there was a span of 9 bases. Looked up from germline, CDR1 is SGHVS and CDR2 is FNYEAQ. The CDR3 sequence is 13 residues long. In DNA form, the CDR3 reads TGTGCCAGCAGCTCCGGACACGACACTGAAGCTTTCTTT. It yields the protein CASSSGHDTEAFF. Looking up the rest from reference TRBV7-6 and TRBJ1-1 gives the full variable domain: GAGVSQSPRYKVTKRGQDVALRCDPISGHVSLYWYRQALGQGPEFLTYFNYEAQQDKSGLPNDRFSAERPEGSISTLTIQRTEQRDSAMYRCASSSGHDTEAFFGQGTRLTVV.

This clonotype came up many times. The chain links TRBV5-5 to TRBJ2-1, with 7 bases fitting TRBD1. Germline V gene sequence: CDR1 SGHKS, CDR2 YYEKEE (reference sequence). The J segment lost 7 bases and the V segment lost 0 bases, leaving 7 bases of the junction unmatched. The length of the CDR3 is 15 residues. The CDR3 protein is CASSLGGGAGNEQFF. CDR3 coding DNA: TGTGCCAGCAGCTTGGGAGGGGGCGCGGGTAATGAGCAGTTCTTC.

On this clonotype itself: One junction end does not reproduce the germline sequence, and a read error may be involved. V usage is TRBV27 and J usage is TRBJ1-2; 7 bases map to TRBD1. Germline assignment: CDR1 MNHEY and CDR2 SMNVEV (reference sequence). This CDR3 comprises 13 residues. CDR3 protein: CTSTDRVGGGYTF. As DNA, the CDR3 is TGTACCAGCACTGACAGGGTAGGAGGTGGCTACACCTTC.

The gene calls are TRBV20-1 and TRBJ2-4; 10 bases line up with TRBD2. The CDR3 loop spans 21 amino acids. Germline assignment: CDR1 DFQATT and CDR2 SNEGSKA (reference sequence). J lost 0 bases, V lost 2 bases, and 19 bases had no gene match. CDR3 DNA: TGCAGTGCTAGATCCCTTCCGAGCGGGGGGGCCGGTAGTTTAGCCAAAAACATTCAGTACTTC. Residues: CSARSLPSGGAGSLAKNIQYF.